The rows below give T cell receptor beta chains drawn from one sample of a study of T cell changes during pregnancy in multiple sclerosis. The repertoire was sequenced with immunoSEQ multiplex PCR; TCRdb's copy has only in-frame clones and lacks some. This sample has roughly 45,000 clones, with 85% to 95% found just once. The source material was CD8+ T cells from peripheral blood mononuclear cells, sampled in the first trimester of pregnancy. The receptors were sampled from a female donor with multiple sclerosis, enrolled in a pregnancy study. Each CDR3 is given with its conserved first and last residue. D genes are given only for firm matches. Not all rows give a size; the values are once, few, many and, for expanded clones, a class.

D,size,V,J,DNA,CDR3
.,.,TRBV6-1,TRBJ1-1,TGTGCCAGCAGGGGGCCGGGCCTTGAAGCTTTCTTT,CASRGPGLEAFF
TRBD2,.,TRBV5-1,TRBJ2-7,TGCGCCAGCAGCATCGGACTAGCGGGAGGCTACGAGCAGTACTTC,CASSIGLAGGYEQYF
TRBD2,.,TRBV19,TRBJ2-7,TGTGCCAGTAGTACTAGCGGGAGGCCCCACGAGCAGTACTTC,CASSTSGRPHEQYF
.,.,TRBV27,TRBJ1-1,TGTGCCAGCAGTTTGGGGGGTCGGTGGACTGAAGCTTTCTTT,CASSLGGRWTEAFF
TRBD2,.,TRBV6-5,TRBJ2-7,TGTGCCAGCAGTTACGCTAGCGGGAACGAGCAGTACTTC,CASSYASGNEQYF
TRBD2,.,TRBV12-5,TRBJ2-1,TGTGCTAGTGCGGGAGGGCCCCATGAGCAGTTCTTC,CASAGGPHEQFF
TRBD1,.,TRBV27,TRBJ1-5,TGTGCCAGCAGTTGGACAGGAGATCAGCCCCAGCATTTT,CASSWTGDQPQHF
TRBD2,.,TRBV4-3,TRBJ2-7,TGCGCCAGCAGCCAAGTTCGCGGGAGCGCCTACGAGCAGTACTTC,CASSQVRGSAYEQYF
TRBD1,few,TRBV9,TRBJ1-1,TGTGCCAGCAGCCCGGGACAGCCGAACACTGAAGCTTTCTTT,CASSPGQPNTEAFF
TRBD2,once,TRBV13,TRBJ2-1,TGTGCCAGCAGCACCCGGACTAGATCAGTCGGTGAGCAGTTCTTC,CASSTRTRSVGEQFF
TRBD2,.,TRBV7-8,TRBJ2-1,TGTGCCAGCAGCTTAGGGACTAGCCGCTACAATGAGCAGTTCTTC,CASSLGTSRYNEQFF
.,.,TRBV27,TRBJ1-2,TGTGCCAGCAGTTTTACAGGCAGCTCCTATGGCTACACCTTC,CASSFTGSSYGYTF
TRBD1,.,TRBV4-1,TRBJ2-7,TGCGCCAGCAGCCAAGCCGATCCATCGACAGGGACCTCCTACGAGCAGTACTTC,CASSQADPSTGTSYEQYF
TRBD1,.,TRBV30,TRBJ2-7,TGTGCCTCGGACAGGGGGCTCAACGAGCAGTACTTC,CASDRGLNEQYF
TRBD1,.,TRBV25-1,TRBJ1-2,TGTGCCAGCAGTGGAAGTTGGACAGGAGATAACTATGGCTACACCTTC,CASSGSWTGDNYGYTF
TRBD1,once,TRBV15,TRBJ2-7,TGTGCCACCAAACCCGGGACAGGTCCCTACGAGCAGTACTTC,CATKPGTGPYEQYF
.,.,TRBV6-5,TRBJ2-1,TGTGCCAGCAGTTTAGCGGAAAGCTCCTACAATGAGCAGTTCTTC,CASSLAESSYNEQFF
TRBD2,.,TRBV29-1,TRBJ2-2,TGCAGCGTCTCACTAGCGGGGATCTACACCGGGGAGCTGTTTTTT,CSVSLAGIYTGELFF
TRBD2,once,TRBV27,TRBJ2-1,TGTGCCAGCAGTTCTTATAGCGGGAGGGCCGCTGAGCAGTTCTTC,CASSSYSGRAAEQFF
.,.,TRBV19,TRBJ1-1,TGTGCCAGTAGGAGCTTGGACAGTATGAACACTGAAGCTTTCTTT,CASRSLDSMNTEAFF
.,.,TRBV19,TRBJ1-3,TGTGCCAGTAGGGAGGACAGTGCTGGAAACACCATATATTTT,CASREDSAGNTIYF
.,.,TRBV2,TRBJ2-2,TGTGCCAGCAGTGACAGGGTTTTGGACACCGGGGAGCTGTTTTTT,CASSDRVLDTGELFF
TRBD1,.,TRBV27,TRBJ1-1,TGTGCCAGCAGTGGGACAGGGCCCCCGGCGGCTTTCTTT,CASSGTGPPAAFF
.,once,TRBV13,TRBJ2-5,TGTGCCAGCAGCTTAGGAGGGGGAGCACAAGAGACCCAGTACTTC,CASSLGGGAQETQYF
TRBD1,.,TRBV6-1,TRBJ1-1,TGTGCCAGCAGTATCACAGGGGGATGGAACACTGAAGCTTTCTTT,CASSITGGWNTEAFF
.,.,TRBV6-1,TRBJ2-7,TGTGCCAGCAGTGAAGGCGTCGGGTGGGAGCAGTACTTC,CASSEGVGWEQYF
TRBD2,.,TRBV28,TRBJ2-7,TGTGCCAGCAGCCTGGGGACTAGCGGGAGGGGATCCTACGAGCAGTACTTC,CASSLGTSGRGSYEQYF
.,.,TRBV6-1,TRBJ1-5,TGTGCCAGCAGTGAACGCGGTTTCAATCAGCCCCAGCATTTT,CASSERGFNQPQHF
.,.,TRBV11-2,TRBJ2-3,TGTGCCAGCAGCTTGGCAAGCGCATCATCAGATACGCAGTATTTT,CASSLASASSDTQYF
TRBD1,.,TRBV5-4,TRBJ2-7,TGTGCCAGCAGTGGGACAGGGATCCATACCTACGAGCAGTACTTC,CASSGTGIHTYEQYF
TRBD1,.,TRBV6-1,TRBJ1-2,TGTGCCAGCAGTGAAGGGGACAGGGACTTTTGGGGCTACACCTTC,CASSEGDRDFWGYTF
.,.,TRBV4-1,TRBJ2-1,TGCGCCAGCAGCCAAGATCGTTCTATCTACAATGAGCAGTTCTTC,CASSQDRSIYNEQFF
.,.,TRBV10-3,TRBJ2-7,TGTGCCGGGGGGGCGAGGACCTACGAGCAGTACTTC,CAGGARTYEQYF
.,.,TRBV29-1,TRBJ2-1,TGCAGCGCCGAAGGCGGGATGGGTGAGCAGTTCTTC,CSAEGGMGEQFF
TRBD1,once,TRBV27,TRBJ2-2,TGTGCCAGCAGTCAACGCCTAGGGACAGGCGTGGCTGATATGTTTTTT,CASSQRLGTGVADMFF
.,.,TRBV7-9,TRBJ1-1,TGTGCCAGCAGCCCCACAGACACTGAAGCTTTCTTT,CASSPTDTEAFF
TRBD2,once,TRBV19,TRBJ2-7,TGTGCCAGTAGCTACGGGACTAGCGGGAGCTACGAGCAGTACTTC,CASSYGTSGSYEQYF
.,.,TRBV27,TRBJ2-7,TGTGCCAGCAGTTCGGGAGTATCCTACGAGCAGTACTTC,CASSSGVSYEQYF
TRBD2,.,TRBV7-6,TRBJ2-7,TGTGCCAGCAGCTTAGAGGCTAGCGGCTCCTACGAGCAGTACTTC,CASSLEASGSYEQYF
.,.,TRBV11-2,TRBJ2-1,TGTGCCAGCAGCCCACTTTACAATGAGCAGTTCTTC,CASSPLYNEQFF
.,.,TRBV6-1,TRBJ2-4,TGTGCCAGCAACTTAAATGGACTAGCCAAAAACATTCAGTACTTC,CASNLNGLAKNIQYF
.,once,TRBV28,TRBJ2-7,TGTGCCAGCAGTCTACAAGGGGGTGCAGGGGTCTACGAGCAGTACTTC,CASSLQGGAGVYEQYF
TRBD1,.,TRBV5-8,TRBJ2-7,TGTGCCAGCAGCCCGGGACAGACCTACGAGCAGTACTTC,CASSPGQTYEQYF
.,.,TRBV27,TRBJ2-5,TGTGCCAGCAGTTTATTCCCCTTTGAGGCTACCCAAGAGACCCAGTACTTC,CASSLFPFEATQETQYF
TRBD1,.,TRBV2,TRBJ2-2,TGTGCCAGCGTCACAACCGGGACAGGGGCCGGGGAGCTGTTTTTT,CASVTTGTGAGELFF
.,once,TRBV2,TRBJ2-7,TGTGCCAGCAGAGGGGTTTTGTCTACCGAGCAGTACTTC,CASRGVLSTEQYF
.,.,TRBV7-6,TRBJ1-1,TGTGCCAGCAGCCCCTGGGGGGAGGAGACTGAAGCTTTCTTT,CASSPWGEETEAFF
TRBD2,.,TRBV9,TRBJ2-7,TGTGCCAGCAGCCCAAGGACTAGCGGGGGCGAGCAGTACTTC,CASSPRTSGGEQYF
TRBD2,.,TRBV27,TRBJ2-7,TGTGCCAGCAGTACCAGGACTAGCGGGAGCTACGAGCAGTACTTC,CASSTRTSGSYEQYF
.,.,TRBV2,TRBJ2-1,TGTGCCAGCAGTGAACTAGAGCAGTTCTTC,CASSELEQFF